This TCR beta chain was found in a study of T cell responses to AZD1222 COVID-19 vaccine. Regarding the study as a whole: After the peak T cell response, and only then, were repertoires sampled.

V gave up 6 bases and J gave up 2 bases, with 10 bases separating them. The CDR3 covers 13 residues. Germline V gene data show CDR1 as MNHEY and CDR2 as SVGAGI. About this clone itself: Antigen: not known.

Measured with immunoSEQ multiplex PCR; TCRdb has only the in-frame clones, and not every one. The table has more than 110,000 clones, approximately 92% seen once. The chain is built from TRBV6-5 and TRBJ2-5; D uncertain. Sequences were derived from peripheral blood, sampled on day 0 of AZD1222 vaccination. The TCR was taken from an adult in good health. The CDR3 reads CASSTGIQETQYF. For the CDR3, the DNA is TGTGCCAGCAGCACTGGAATTCAAGAGACCCAGTACTTC.